The sequence of this T cell receptor beta chain was determined in a study of blood T cell repertoires in COVID-19 (dated by TCRdb to the early 2020s). Study-level background: Samples from collaborators originated in the United States, Italy and Spain and spanned both the acute and convalescent phases of COVID-19. The material from the prospective study consisted of cDNA or gDNA derived from T cells, B-cell-depleted T cells, or PBMCs. Deeply sampled blood TCRbeta repertoires from subjects exposed to, actively infected with, or recovered from COVID-19 were included in the dataset. The repertoires were released in a freely available public database meant as a resource for research on the immune response to SARS-CoV-2. Samples were obtained from the ongoing ImmuneRACE study (first 160 participants) and from over 1,000 subjects provided by 6 global collaborators. Nearly every sample came with metadata listing a de-identified subject ID, COVID-19 status, age in years and sex. Where available, HLA class I and class II types were obtained from metadata supplied by the sample provider rather than from assay-based typing.

TCRbeta CDR3 regions were amplified from genomic DNA using the immunoSEQ Assay, a bias-controlled multiplex PCR. As for the original processing: The number of nucleated cells in each sample was estimated from the amplification of reference gene primers within the assay. To quantify the absolute abundance of each unique TCRbeta CDR3 rearrangement, sequence reads were collapsed and filtered. Productive Simpson clonality was computed per sample as the square root of Simpson's diversity index over productive rearrangements. In its TCRdb copy, this immuneACCESS table keeps in-frame sequences only and misses some clones. Where compared with another copy, unresolved V genes explain less than half of these, and the others have no known cause. The V and J calls and clone size come from that table; D and trimming were worked out from the DNA. This sample has 360,000 or so clones in its table, and roughly four fifths of those were observed once. The ten largest clones take up approximately 4.7% of the sample.

Overall results and qualifications from the work: The quantity of clinical and demographic metadata differed by source and by participant and was supplied without curation.

As regards this clone: The clone's antigen remains unknown. Qualities for individual bases were not recorded, and no much larger clone is one base off.

Participants in the prospective study were enrolled through a virtual design, were aged about 18 to 90 years, and lived in about two dozen United States geographic areas. To assign participants to cohorts, the prospective study relied on clinical history that participants themselves reported in a screening survey and a study questionnaire. Recovered participants in ImmuneRACE Cohort 3 were defined by two consecutive negative NP/OP PCR tests, clearance by a healthcare professional, or resolution of symptoms. In the prospective study, mobile phlebotomists collected whole blood, serum and a nasopharyngeal or oropharyngeal swab from each participant. Prospective study participants could optionally give additional blood draws and questionnaires over an approximately 2-month period. Prospective study blood samples were shipped either frozen or at room temperature before DNA extraction. Germline trimming amounts to 1 base on V and 2 bases on J, with 8 as the count of junction bases outside the gene matches. CDR1 SGHNT and CDR2 YYREEE were looked up in the germline V gene (reference sequence). Including the terminal cysteine and phenylalanine, the CDR3 comprises 17 residues. The retained sequence is limited to the CDR3, 51 bases, with the frame set at the first base.

The chain is encoded by TRBV5-4 joined to TRBJ2-7; TRBD2 aligns with 11 central bases. The sequenced sample was PBMCs or T cells enriched from blood (not recorded which). The receptor was derived from a woman between 45 and 65 years old who had recovered from COVID-19. The DNA sequence follows: TGTGCCAGCAGCTTGCCTAGCGGGGGGACCGACGCCTACGAGCAGTACTTC. This codes for CASSLPSGGTDAYEQYF.